This T cell receptor beta chain was documented in a study of control samples from healthy donors and cancer patients. Repertoires were generated with immunoSEQ multiplex PCR, while TCRdb's copy carries only in-frame clones and drops some. The table has 70,000 to 80,000 clones, approximately 80% seen once. This clonotype originated in a man in his fifties or sixties in good health. Sequencing was performed on blood.

CDR3 protein: CASSPMATSGSYEQYF. As DNA, the CDR3 is TGTGCCAGCAGCCCAATGGCGACTAGCGGGAGCTACGAGCAGTACTTC. This chain joins TRBV11-3 and TRBJ2-7; 12 bases line up with TRBD2. CDR3 length: 16 residues. CDR1 is SGHNT and CDR2 is YENEEA in the germline V gene. V lost 5 bases to trimming and J lost 3 bases; unmatched junction nucleotides: 8.